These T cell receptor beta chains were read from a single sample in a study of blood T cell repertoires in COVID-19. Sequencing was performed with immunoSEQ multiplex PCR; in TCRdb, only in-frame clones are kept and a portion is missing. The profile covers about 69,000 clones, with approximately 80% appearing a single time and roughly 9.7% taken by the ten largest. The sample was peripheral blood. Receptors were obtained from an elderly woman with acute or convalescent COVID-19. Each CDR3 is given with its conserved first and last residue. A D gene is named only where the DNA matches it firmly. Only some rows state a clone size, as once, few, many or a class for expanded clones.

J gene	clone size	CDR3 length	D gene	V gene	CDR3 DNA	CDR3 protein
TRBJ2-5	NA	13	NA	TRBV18	TGTGCCAGCTCACCAGGGGCGGGGGAGACCCAGTACTTC	CASSPGAGETQYF
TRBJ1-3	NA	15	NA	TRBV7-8	TGTGCCAGCAGCCCCACGGGGGGATTTGGAAACACCATATATTTT	CASSPTGGFGNTIYF
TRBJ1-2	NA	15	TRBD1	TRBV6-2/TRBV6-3	TGTGCCAGCAGTGACGGGACAGGAGGTGCCTATGGCTACACCTTC	CASSDGTGGAYGYTF
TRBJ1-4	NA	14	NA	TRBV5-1	TGCGCCAGCAGTCCAGGGATTTCTAATGAAAAACTGTTTTTT	CASSPGISNEKLFF
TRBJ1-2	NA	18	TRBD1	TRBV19	TGTGCCAGTAGTATTCCCGGACAGGGTATTAAGTATAACTATGGCTACACCTTC	CASSIPGQGIKYNYGYTF
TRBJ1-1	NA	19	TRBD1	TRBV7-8	TGTGCCAGCAGCTTAGCCTCCCGCGGTGGGACAGGGGTTAACACTGAAGCTTTCTTT	CASSLASRGGTGVNTEAFF
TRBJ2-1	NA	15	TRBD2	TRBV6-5	TGTGCCAGCAGCTTCAGCGGGGGGGCCCCTATTGAGCAGTTCTTC	CASSFSGGAPIEQFF
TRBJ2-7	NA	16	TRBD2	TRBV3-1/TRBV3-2	TGTGCCAGCAGCCAAGGGCTAGCGGGGGGTCTTTACGAGCAGTACTTC	CASSQGLAGGLYEQYF
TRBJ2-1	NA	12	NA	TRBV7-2	TGTGCCAGCAGCTTAACGACAGTTGAGCAGTTCTTC	CASSLTTVEQFF
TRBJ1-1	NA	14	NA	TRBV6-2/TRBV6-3	TGTGCCAGCAGTTGGAGGGAAGAGAACACTGAAGCTTTCTTT	CASSWREENTEAFF
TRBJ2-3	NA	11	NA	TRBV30	TGTGCCTGGATTAGCGCAGATACGCAGTATTTT	CAWISADTQYF
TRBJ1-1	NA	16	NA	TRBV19	TGTGCCAGTAGTATATCAGGGTTAGTTATCGAGGCCGGGGCTTTCTTT	CASSISGLVIEAGAFF
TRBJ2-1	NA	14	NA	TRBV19	TGTGCCAGTATTGGCGAAGGGGTCGGCAATGAGCAGTTCTTC	CASIGEGVGNEQFF
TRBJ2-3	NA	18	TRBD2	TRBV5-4	TGTGCCAGCAGCTCGGCGGGACTAGCGGGGGGTGGCCCAGATACGCAGTATTTT	CASSSAGLAGGGPDTQYF
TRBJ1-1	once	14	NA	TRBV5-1	TGCGCCAGCAGCTGGACACCAATGAACACTGAAGCTTTCTTT	CASSWTPMNTEAFF
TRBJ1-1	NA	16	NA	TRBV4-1	TGCGCCAGCAGCCTCGCCGGAGGGCGGGAAAACACTGAAGCTTTCTTT	CASSLAGGRENTEAFF
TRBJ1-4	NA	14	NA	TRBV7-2	TGTGCCAGCAGCCCATCTAGGGGGAGCGAAAAACTGTTTTTT	CASSPSRGSEKLFF
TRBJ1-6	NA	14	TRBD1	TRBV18	TGTGCCAGCTCAAGGGACAGGGAGAGTTCACCCCTCCACTTT	CASSRDRESSPLHF
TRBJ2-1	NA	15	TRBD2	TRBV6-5	TGTGCCAGCAGCCCCTCCCAGCGGGGAAACAATGAGCAGTTCTTC	CASSPSQRGNNEQFF
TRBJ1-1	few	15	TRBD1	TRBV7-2	TGTGCCAGCAGCCCCGCTGTAGGACAGGGGGCTCGAGCTTTCTTT	CASSPAVGQGARAFF
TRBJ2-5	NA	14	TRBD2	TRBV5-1	TGCGCCAGCAGCCTCGGGGGGGCCCAAGAGACCCAGTACTTC	CASSLGGAQETQYF
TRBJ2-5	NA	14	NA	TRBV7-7	TGTGCTAGCAGCTTAGGGGATAACAGGGAGACCCAGTACTTC	CASSLGDNRETQYF
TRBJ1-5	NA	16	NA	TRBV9	TGTGCCAGCAGCGTAGGCCCGGAGACAGAATATCAGCCCCAGCATTTT	CASSVGPETEYQPQHF
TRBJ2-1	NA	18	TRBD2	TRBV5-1	TGCGCCAGCAGCTTCACTAGCGGGGGGGAAAGCTCCTACAATGAGCAGTTCTTC	CASSFTSGGESSYNEQFF
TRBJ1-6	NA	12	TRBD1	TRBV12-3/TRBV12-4	TGTGCCAGCAGTGTTCAGGGACAGGCACGACACTTT	CASSVQGQARHF
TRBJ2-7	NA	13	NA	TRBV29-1	TGCAGCGTTGGTCCCGCAGGATCCTACGAGCAGTACTTC	CSVGPAGSYEQYF
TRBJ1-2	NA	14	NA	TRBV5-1	TGCGCCAGCAGCTTTGGGGCCTTCAACTATGGCTACACCTTC	CASSFGAFNYGYTF
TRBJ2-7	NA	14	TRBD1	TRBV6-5	TGTGCCAGCAGTTACGCCGACAGGGCCTACGAGCAGTACTTC	CASSYADRAYEQYF
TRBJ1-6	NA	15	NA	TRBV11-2	TGTGCCAGCAGCTCCCTCGGACAGAGGGGTTCACCCCTCCACTTT	CASSSLGQRGSPLHF
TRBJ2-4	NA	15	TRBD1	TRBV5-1	TGCGCCAGCAGCTTGGACAGGGGTGGGGAAAACATTCAGTACTTC	CASSLDRGGENIQYF
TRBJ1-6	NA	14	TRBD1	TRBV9	TGTGCCAGCAGGGCCGGGACAGGGCAATCACCCCTCCACTTT	CASRAGTGQSPLHF
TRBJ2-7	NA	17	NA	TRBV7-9	TGTGCCAGCAGCCGTTACTTAACCGGGTCATACCCACACGAGCAGTACTTC	CASSRYLTGSYPHEQYF
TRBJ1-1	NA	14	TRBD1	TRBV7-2	TGTGCCAGCAGTCAGACAGGGGGCCTACCTGAAGCTTTCTTT	CASSQTGGLPEAFF
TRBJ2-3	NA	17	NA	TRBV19	TGTGCCAGTAGCCTAGGTCGACAGAGCACAATGACAGATACGCAGTATTTT	CASSLGRQSTMTDTQYF
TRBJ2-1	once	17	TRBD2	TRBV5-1	TGCGCCAGCAGCGTGCCCGGGACTAGCGGGGGGACCAATGAGCAGTTCTTC	CASSVPGTSGGTNEQFF
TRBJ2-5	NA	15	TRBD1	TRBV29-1	TGCAGCGTGGGGACAGGGGCTCCGTACCAAGAGACCCAGTACTTC	CSVGTGAPYQETQYF
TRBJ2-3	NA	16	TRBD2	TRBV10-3	TGTGCCATCAGTACCGGGACTAGCGGAAGCACAGATACGCAGTATTTT	CAISTGTSGSTDTQYF
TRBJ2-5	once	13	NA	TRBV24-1	TGTGCCACCAGTGCGGCGGGCCTGGAGACCCAGTACTTC	CATSAAGLETQYF
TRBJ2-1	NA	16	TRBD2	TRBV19	TGTGCCAGTAGTGGTACTAGCGGGGGGGCTAACAATGAGCAGTTCTTC	CASSGTSGGANNEQFF
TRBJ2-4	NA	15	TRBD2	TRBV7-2	TGTGCCAGCTCCCCGACGGGGGGGCGATCTAACATTCAGTACTTC	CASSPTGGRSNIQYF
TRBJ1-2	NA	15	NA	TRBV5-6	TGTGCCAGCAGCTTGTATATTCTTGCGGGGGGAGGCTACACCTTC	CASSLYILAGGGYTF
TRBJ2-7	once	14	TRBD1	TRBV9	TGTGCCAGCAGTCGGAAGGACAGGTACTACGAGCAGTACTTC	CASSRKDRYYEQYF
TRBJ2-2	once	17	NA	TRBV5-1	TGCGCCAGCAGCCTGGGGACTCGATTCGAGAACACCGGGGAGCTGTTTTTT	CASSLGTRFENTGELFF
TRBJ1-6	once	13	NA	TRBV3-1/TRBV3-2	TGTGCCAGCAGCCAAGACAGTCTTTCACCCCTCCACTTT	CASSQDSLSPLHF
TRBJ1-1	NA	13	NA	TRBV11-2	TGTGCCAGCAGCTTAGTGGTCGGCACTGAAGCTTTCTTT	CASSLVVGTEAFF
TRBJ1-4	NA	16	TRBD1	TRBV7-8	TGTGCCAGCAGCACCCGACAGGGTCTGAGTAATGAAAAACTGTTTTTT	CASSTRQGLSNEKLFF
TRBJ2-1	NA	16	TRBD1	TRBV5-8	TGTGCCAGCAGCCTCAGCACCGGGACAGGGGGTTATGAGCAGTTCTTC	CASSLSTGTGGYEQFF
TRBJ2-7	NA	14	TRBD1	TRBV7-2	TGTGCCAGCAGCTTCGGGGACAGCTCCTACGAGCAGTACTTC	CASSFGDSSYEQYF
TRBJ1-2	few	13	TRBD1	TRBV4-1	TGCGCCAGCAGCCCTGGACAGGGGGCCGGCTACACCTTC	CASSPGQGAGYTF